Listed here are 14 T cell receptor beta chains from one sample, sequenced in a study of blood T cell repertoires in COVID-19. The repertoire was sequenced with immunoSEQ multiplex PCR; TCRdb's copy has only in-frame clones and lacks some. Found here are 85,000 to 110,000 clones, approximately 88% of them singletons; the top ten hold 12%. Input material: peripheral blood. These receptors all stem from a human donor in a cohort sampled during active COVID-19.

This chain links TRBV10-1 with TRBJ2-3, with 8 bases matching TRBD2. Germline assignment: CDR1 WNHNN and CDR2 SYGVQD (reference sequence). V lost 2 bases, J lost 10 bases, and 8 bases stayed unmatched. This CDR3 has 14 residues. The DNA of the CDR3 is TGCGCCAGCAGTGAGATGGCGGGGGGCTCTGCGCAGTATTTT. This gives the protein CASSEMAGGSAQYF.

The rearrangement uses TRBV9 and TRBJ1-1; D gene uncertain. The length of the CDR3 is 13 residues. CDR1 SGDLS and CDR2 YYNGEE come from the germline V gene. Trimming removed 2 bases at V and 4 bases at J, with 9 bases between. CDR3 amino acids: CASSVPGITEAFF. The CDR3 DNA reads as TGTGCCAGCAGCGTGCCGGGAATCACTGAAGCTTTCTTT.

This clone was recorded only once. V gene TRBV21-1 combines with J gene TRBJ1-4; the tabulated D call, TRBD1, remains unverified against the DNA. TRBV21-1 represents a pseudogene. There are 15 residues in the CDR3. CDR3 protein: CASSKVEGQQEKLFF. CDR3 nucleotide sequence: TGTGCCAGCAGCAAAGTTGAGGGACAGCAAGAAAAACTGTTTTTT.

The gene calls are TRBV5-1 and TRBJ1-6; 8 bases agree with TRBD1. Trimming at V came to 4 bases and at J to 8 bases, leaving 8 bases not matched to a gene. The CDR3 totals 15 residues. Looked up from germline, CDR1 is SGHRS and CDR2 is YFSETQ. In nucleotides, the CDR3 is TGCGCCAGCAGCGGACCCGGGACAGGAGATTCACCCCTCCACTTT. Translated, it gives CASSGPGTGDSPLHF.

This chain links TRBV7-3 with TRBJ2-1, with 8 bases fitting TRBD1. The CDR3 totals 15 residues. CDR1 is SGHTA, CDR2 FQGTGA, per germline. The V segment lost 6 bases and the J segment 0 bases; nucleotides outside the gene matches: 4. This CDR3 reads CASSPTGGSYNEQFF. CDR3 bases: TGTGCCAGCAGTCCTACAGGGGGCTCCTACAATGAGCAGTTCTTC.

The rearrangement links TRBV5-1 to TRBJ1-1; D ambiguous. V lost 4 bases to trimming and J lost 2 bases, with 6 bases between them. The CDR3 consists of 12 residues. The germline V gene encodes CDR1 SGHRS and CDR2 YFSETQ. The CDR3 sequence is CASSILNTEAFF. The CDR3, as DNA: TGCGCCAGCAGCATACTCAACACTGAAGCTTTCTTT.

The chain links TRBV4-3 to TRBJ1-1; possible D gene TRBD1, 5 bases. Trimming removed 2 bases from V and 3 bases from J, with 7 bases in between. The CDR3 consists of 13 residues. Germline values: CDR1 LGHNA, CDR2 YSLEER. CDR3 DNA: TGCGCCAGCAGCCAACAGGGTTACACTGAAGCTTTCTTT. This encodes CASSQQGYTEAFF.

J is TRBJ2-2 and V is TRBV7-2, with D hard to call. The CDR3 extends over 15 amino acids. Germline values: CDR1 SGHTA, CDR2 FQGNSA. V lost 0 bases and J 3 bases, leaving 8 bases between the germline ends. The CDR3 sequence: CASSLALGYTGELFF. The CDR3 bases are TGTGCCAGCAGCTTAGCGCTCGGGTACACCGGGGAGCTGTTTTTT. The whole variable domain, remainder taken from reference TRBV7-2 and TRBJ2-2, is GAGVSQSPSNKVTEKGKDVELRCDPISGHTALYWYRQSLGQGLEFLIYFQGNSAPDKSGLPSDRFSAERTGGSVSTLTIQRTQQEDSAVYLCASSLALGYTGELFFGEGSRLTVL.

The gene calls are TRBV11-2 and TRBJ1-4, with a possible D match to TRBD1 (5 bases). Trimming removed 3 bases from V and 6 bases from J, with 14 bases in between. This CDR3 spans 15 amino acids. Germline CDR1 SGHAT, CDR2 FQNNGV. CDR3 sequence (DNA): TGTGCCAGCAGCTTCCTGCAGGGCTTCGATGAAAAACTGTTTTTT. This sequence encodes CASSFLQGFDEKLFF.

The chain employs TRBV19 and TRBJ1-5; 8 bases align to TRBD1. Germline V CDR1 and CDR2: LNHDA, SQIVND (reference sequence). J gave up 3 bases and V 1 base, and 5 bases lay outside the gene matches. CDR3 length: 16 amino acids. This CDR3 reads CASSIVGQGFNQPQHF. CDR3 nucleotide sequence: TGTGCCAGTAGTATAGTAGGACAGGGCTTCAATCAGCCCCAGCATTTT.

The chain employs TRBV10-2 and TRBJ1-1; a possible D gene is TRBD1 (6 bases). The CDR3 length is 11 residues. V lost 6 bases, J lost 11 bases, and 13 bases lay in between. The germline gives CDR1 WSHSY, CDR2 SAAADI. The CDR3 DNA sequence: TGCGCCAGCAGCGGCGCAGGGGCGGCTTTCTTT. This sequence encodes CASSGAGAAFF.

The chain recombines TRBV5-1 with TRBJ1-1; D not resolved. CDR3 length: 13 residues. The germline gives CDR1 SGHRS, CDR2 YFSETQ. V shed 2 bases and J shed 5 bases, with 10 bases lying between them. The CDR3: CASSLGGETEAFF. The CDR3 bases are TGCGCCAGCAGCTTAGGCGGGGAAACTGAAGCTTTCTTT.

CDR3 protein: CASSFTGDTEAFF. The CDR3 DNA reads as TGTGCCAGCAGCTTTACGGGAGACACTGAAGCTTTCTTT. The chain joins TRBV11-3 to TRBJ1-1; no reliable D call. V was cut by 3 bases and J by 3 bases, with 8 bases left in between. Germline V gene sequence: CDR1 SGHNT, CDR2 YENEEA. CDR3 length: 13 amino acids.

The chain joins TRBV10-2 to TRBJ2-6, with TRBD2 matching over 12 bases. Germline assignment: CDR1 WSHSY and CDR2 SAAADI. V lost 6 bases and J lost 0; bases outside the gene matches: 18. CDR3 length: 22 amino acids. CDR3 in DNA: TGCGCCAGCAGGCCAGGACTAGCGGGGACCTCCTGGGGCCTCTCTGGGGCCAACGTCCTGACTTTC. This encodes CASRPGLAGTSWGLSGANVLTF.